This T cell receptor beta chain was obtained from a study of T cell responses to AZD1222 COVID-19 vaccine. General study points: The reported proportion of spike-specific TCRs targeting unmutated variant regions was nearly half. Sampling that yielded the repertoires occurred only after the peak T cell response. The study found vaccine-associated CD4 TCRs spanning spike, dominant at 160-218 and 743-854. With two AZD1222 doses given, Spike-specific TCR breadth and depth both rose.

The CDR3 covers 14 residues. V shed 1 base and J 6 bases; nucleotides not matched to a gene: 2. Germline assignment: CDR1 SGHTA and CDR2 FQGNSA. On this clone itself: The antigen is unknown.

Method: immunoSEQ multiplex PCR; TCRdb's copy keeps in-frame clones and lacks some. The table has about 100,000 clones, 80% to 95% seen once. The receptor was derived from an adult in good health. The genes are TRBV7-2 and TRBJ2-7, with 11 bases fitting TRBD1. Sequences were derived from peripheral blood, sampled on day 0 of AZD1222 vaccination. CDR3 loop: CASSLGTGGGEQYF. The CDR3 DNA follows: TGTGCCAGCAGCTTAGGGACAGGGGGCGGCGAGCAGTACTTC.